These 23 T cell receptor beta chains were sequenced from one sample in a study of blood T cell repertoires in COVID-19. TCRdb's copy holds only in-frame clones and misses some; the assay was immunoSEQ multiplex PCR. Here the sample spans 150,000 to 200,000 clones, about 84% being singletons. Sequenced sample: peripheral blood. These receptors all come from a woman aged 25 to 45 with acute or convalescent COVID-19.

J is TRBJ1-2 and V is TRBV28; D remains unclear. Looked up from germline, CDR1 is MDHEN and CDR2 is SYDVKM. V was clipped by 3 bases and J by 6 bases, with 5 bases between them. This CDR3 region has 11 residues. CDR3 loop: CASSFLDGYTF. The DNA of the CDR3 is TGTGCCAGCAGTTTCCTCGATGGCTACACCTTC.

The rearrangement joins TRBV2 to TRBJ1-2; D gene uncertain. V was shortened by 2 bases and J by 4 bases, with 8 bases between the two germline ends. From germline, CDR1 is SNHLY and CDR2 FYNNEI. The CDR3 is 13 residues long. CDR3 in amino acids: CASSEIAGYGYTF. The CDR3 bases are TGTGCCAGCAGTGAAATCGCAGGCTATGGCTACACCTTC.

V gene TRBV7-5 combines with J gene TRBJ2-1; the table names TRBD1, a call not compared with the DNA. TRBV7-5 is an annotated pseudogene. The length of the CDR3 is 15 residues. DNA for the CDR3: TGTGTCAGAAGCTTAGGAGACAGCTCCTACAATGAGCAGTTCTTC. It codes for CVRSLGDSSYNEQFF.

The V call is TRBV19, the J call TRBJ2-5, with D perhaps matching TRBD1 (6 bases). Germline assignment: CDR1 LNHDA and CDR2 SQIVND (reference sequence). The CDR3 runs 13 residues. With 3 bases removed from V and 1 base from J, the gap between germline ends came to 6 bases. The CDR3 nucleotides read TGTGCCAGTAGTATGGACAGCCAAGAGACCCAGTACTTC. Translated, it gives CASSMDSQETQYF.

The CDR3 protein is CASSQGPVNNQPQHF. The CDR3 DNA is TGTGCCAGCAGTCAGGGCCCTGTAAACAATCAGCCCCAGCATTTT. V and J are TRBV28 and TRBJ1-5; possibly TRBD1 for D (5 bases). Trimming shortened V by 5 bases and J by 3 bases, and 14 bases separated the two germline ends. Per germline, CDR1 MDHEN and CDR2 SYDVKM. There are 15 residues in the CDR3.

The chain has TRBV12-5 and TRBJ2-1, with 7 bases lining up with TRBD1. The V gene end was trimmed by 6 bases and the J gene end by 4 bases; junction bases not matched to a gene: 12. The CDR3 is made up of 16 amino acids. Germline-derived CDR1 and CDR2 are LGHNT and FRNRAP. CDR3 sequence (DNA): TGTGCTAGTGGAATTTCCCCCGGGACAGAGTACAATGAGCAGTTCTTC. This sequence encodes CASGISPGTEYNEQFF.

The chain has TRBV30 and TRBJ1-4; TRBD1 matches at 9 bases. Germline CDR1 GTSNPN, CDR2 SVGIG (reference sequence). The CDR3 has 13 residues. With 8 bases clipped from V and 8 bases from J, the junction kept 9 bases outside the gene matches. In DNA form, the CDR3 reads TGTGCCGGCTACAGGGGGCGAGGAGAAAAACTGTTTTTT. Residues: CAGYRGRGEKLFF.

Worth noting for this clone: Other nucleotide sequences in the sample specify the same CDR3. V and J are TRBV28 and TRBJ1-2; no clear D gene. The CDR3 has 11 residues. Germline assignment: CDR1 MDHEN and CDR2 SYDVKM. With 4 bases removed from V and 5 bases from J, the gap between germline ends came to 5 bases. Here the CDR3 reads CASSSGYGYTF. DNA of the CDR3: TGTGCCAGCAGTTCGGGGTATGGCTACACCTTC.

J is TRBJ2-7 and V is TRBV11-1, with 10 positions matching TRBD1. Germline V gives CDR1 SGHAT, CDR2 FQDESV (reference sequence). This CDR3 is built from 13 residues. V lost 5 bases, J lost 5 bases, and 3 bases stayed unmatched. CDR3 region: CASSRDRGDEQYF. Written as DNA, the CDR3 is TGTGCCAGCAGCCGGGACAGGGGCGACGAGCAGTACTTC.

The gene calls are TRBV2 and TRBJ2-6; the D gene is possibly TRBD1 (5 bases). Germline V gives CDR1 SNHLY, CDR2 FYNNEI. V dropped 6 bases and J dropped 4 bases, with 13 bases sitting between them. This CDR3 spans 15 amino acids. The CDR3 spells CASRADSSGANVLTF. Written as DNA, the CDR3 is TGTGCCAGCAGGGCAGACAGTTCCGGGGCCAACGTCCTGACTTTC. The complete variable domain, with remaining parts taken from reference TRBV2 and TRBJ2-6, reads EPEVTQTPSHQVTQMGQEVILRCVPISNHLYFYWYRQILGQKVEFLVSFYNNEISEKSEIFDDQFSVERPDGSNFTLKIRSTKLEDSAMYFCASRADSSGANVLTFGAGSRLTVL.

V is TRBV27 and J is TRBJ2-3; D unclear. Trimming cost V 2 bases and J 6 bases, with 9 bases left between them. The CDR3 contains 13 residues. Germline V CDR1 and CDR2: MNHEY, SMNVEV (reference sequence). The CDR3 region has the DNA TGTGCCAGCAGTTTACGGGTCGGGGATACGCAGTATTTT. Protein: CASSLRVGDTQYF.

The CDR3 DNA is TGTGCCAGCAGCTGGGGGACAGCGAACACCGGGGAGCTGTTTTTT. Translated: CASSWGTANTGELFF. V usage is TRBV7-9 and J usage is TRBJ2-2; 7 nucleotides match TRBD1. The CDR3 covers 15 residues. Trimming removed 4 bases from V and 0 bases from J; junction bases left unmatched: 2. Germline V gives CDR1 SEHNR, CDR2 FQNEAQ (reference sequence).

This clone has a handful of counts. The chain carries TRBV5-1 and TRBJ1-4; possible D gene TRBD1, 6 bases. In germline, CDR1 is SGHRS, CDR2 YFSETQ. The CDR3 is 14 residues long. The V end was cut by 0 bases, the J end by 10 bases, with 13 bases between. CDR3 in DNA: TGCGCCAGCAGCTTGGAGGGGGAGAGGGTAAAACTGTTTTTT. This codes for CASSLEGERVKLFF.

DNA for the CDR3: TGTGCCAGCAGGCCAATTACCAGGGTCACTGAAGCTTTCTTT. Translation: CASRPITRVTEAFF. The chain employs TRBV28 and TRBJ1-1; D is possibly TRBD1 (5 bases). The germline gives CDR1 MDHEN, CDR2 SYDVKM. V lost 6 bases and J 4 bases, leaving 15 bases between the germline ends. The CDR3 runs 14 residues.

Details on this clone: This same CDR3 is encoded by further DNA sequences in the sample. The V call is TRBV9, the J call TRBJ1-5; 7 positions match TRBD1. The CDR3 covers 13 residues. Germline assignment: CDR1 SGDLS and CDR2 YYNGEE. Trimming took 4 bases from V and 4 from J; bases not matched to a gene: 2. The CDR3 here is CASSRQGNQPQHF. CDR3 nucleotide sequence: TGTGCCAGCAGCCGACAGGGTAATCAGCCCCAGCATTTT.

With regard to this clone: A read error may account for a junction end that differs from germline. The V gene is TRBV30, the J gene TRBJ2-3; 10 nucleotides match TRBD2. Germline CDR1 and CDR2: GTSNPN and SVGIG (reference sequence). CDR3 length equals 14 residues. The CDR3 bases are TGTGCCTGGAGTGTACTCCTAGCGGGAGCGTCCATTGATTTT. Its protein product is CAWSVLLAGASIDF.

This clone was seen a few times. This chain joins TRBV30 and TRBJ1-1; 8 nucleotides match TRBD1. There are 13 residues in the CDR3. The ends lost 1 base at V and 5 bases at J; junction bases unmatched: 3. Germline V lookup: CDR1 GTSNPN, CDR2 SVGIG (reference sequence). The CDR3 loop reads CAWSGDRGTEAFF. For the CDR3, the DNA is TGTGCCTGGAGTGGAGACAGGGGAACTGAAGCTTTCTTT.

The chain employs TRBV29-1 and TRBJ2-6; D possibly corresponds to TRBD2 (6 bases). Trimming took off 4 bases at V and 4 bases at J, with 14 bases between the two ends. The CDR3 is made up of 15 amino acids. CDR1 is SQVTM, CDR2 ANQGSEA, per germline. The CDR3 region has the DNA TGCAGCGTTGTGGGAGGAGAGTCAGGGGCCAACGTCCTGACTTTC. Protein: CSVVGGESGANVLTF.

The rearrangement links TRBV28 to TRBJ2-1, with D perhaps matching TRBD2 (6 bases). Trimming removed 4 bases from V and 10 bases from J, with 14 bases in between. The CDR3 runs 13 residues. The germline V gene encodes CDR1 MDHEN and CDR2 SYDVKM. CDR3 in amino acids: CASSSAVLAEQFF. CDR3 DNA sequence: TGTGCCAGCAGTTCTGCCGTCCTAGCGGAGCAGTTCTTC.

The chain is built from TRBV6-6 and TRBJ2-1; 9 nucleotides align to TRBD1. The CDR3 totals 16 residues. From germline, CDR1 is MNHNY and CDR2 SVGAGI (reference sequence). V lost 0 bases to trimming and J lost 6 bases; unmatched junction nucleotides: 6. The CDR3 DNA reads TGTGCCAGCAGTTACTCGCGGACAGGGGCCGGCAATGAGCAGTTCTTC. Protein product: CASSYSRTGAGNEQFF.

This clone was detected once. V usage is TRBV7-2 and J usage is TRBJ2-3, with D perhaps matching TRBD2 (5 bases). The CDR3 length is 14 residues. V lost 5 bases and J 3 bases, leaving 12 bases between the germline ends. Germline loops: CDR1 SGHTA, CDR2 FQGNSA. The DNA of the CDR3 is TGTGCCAGCAGCCACCCGAGCGGTACAGATACGCAGTATTTT. This translates into CASSHPSGTDTQYF.

The chain joins TRBV5-1 to TRBJ1-2, with D perhaps matching TRBD1 (6 bases). The CDR3 has 16 amino acids. The germline V gene encodes CDR1 SGHRS and CDR2 YFSETQ. V was cut by 0 bases and J by 5 bases, with 17 bases left in between. In DNA form, the CDR3 reads TGCGCCAGCAGCTTGGAACAGGGTTATAAGGGTTATGGCTACACCTTC. Its protein is CASSLEQGYKGYGYTF.

The chain couples TRBV27 to TRBJ2-5; 9 nucleotides agree with TRBD2. CDR1 and CDR2 from the germline V gene are MNHEY and SMNVEV (reference sequence). Germline trimming cut 6 bases from V and 4 bases from J; bases unmatched to any gene: 9. The CDR3 length is 15 residues. The CDR3 nucleotides read TGTGCCAGCAGATCCCTTTCACTAGCGGGAGAGACCCAGTACTTC. Its translation: CASRSLSLAGETQYF.